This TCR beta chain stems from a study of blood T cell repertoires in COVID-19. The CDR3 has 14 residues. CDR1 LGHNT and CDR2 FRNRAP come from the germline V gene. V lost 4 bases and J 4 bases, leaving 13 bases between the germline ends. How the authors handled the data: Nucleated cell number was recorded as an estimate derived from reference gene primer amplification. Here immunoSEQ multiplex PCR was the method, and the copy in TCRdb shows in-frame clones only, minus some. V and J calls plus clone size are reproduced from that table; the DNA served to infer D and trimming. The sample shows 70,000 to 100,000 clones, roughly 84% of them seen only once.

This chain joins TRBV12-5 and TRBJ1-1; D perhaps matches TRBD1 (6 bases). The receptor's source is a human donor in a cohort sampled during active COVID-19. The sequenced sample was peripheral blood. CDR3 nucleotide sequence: TGTGCTAGTGGTTATTCAGGGGTGAGCACTGAAGCTTTCTTT. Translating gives CASGYSGVSTEAFF.